One T cell receptor beta chain is described in this entry. This clone was seen a few times. Its antigen target is currently unknown. No much larger clone exists at a distance of one base, and base qualities are not known. The record originates from a study of cytomegalovirus exposure and HLA in healthy donors (dated by TCRdb to 2016 to 2017). About the study as a whole: According to an earlier analysis of 550 to 700 of the donors, 150 million to 200 million T cells yielded 117 million unique TCR beta sequences and approximately 300 Gb of sequence data. HLA typing covered class I and class II loci at four-digit resolution. An early release that covered some 630 HLA-typed donors contained approximately 300 gigabases of sequencing data and tens of millions of unique TCR sequences. Besides the first cohort of some 670 subjects, a separate validation cohort made up of 120 different subjects was used. The study combined high-throughput TCR immunosequencing, statistical association of individual TCRs with disease status, and machine learning to predict cytomegalovirus infection status. Typing coverage differed by locus: A, B, C, DRB1 and DQB1 were typed in about 629-630 donors, DQA1 in about 510, DPA1 in some 610, and DPB1 in just under 490. On average, about 200,000 unique TCR beta nucleotide sequences were sequenced per donor among a few hundred genotyped donors of the cohort, with roughly 20% of those sequences being non-productive. Genome-wide SNP genotypes for about 55% of the 666 donors were used in a later genetic analysis, which treated that subset as a discovery cohort. Donor age, sex, ethnicity and CMV serostatus were collected together with the repertoire data. Using immunosequencing, the study profiled T cell repertoires from some 670 subjects and related those repertoires to cytomegalovirus serostatus. Among the roughly 370 genotyped donors, 75% to 90% belonged to the genetic ancestry cluster associated with self-reported Caucasian donors. Several DR-DQ haplotypes were treated as single units for association and clustering because of strong linkage in the cohort. The aim of the study was to test whether cataloging public T cell receptors could identify signatures of past pathogen exposure. The later analysis used no new phenotypic data to find candidate immune exposures, relying instead on TCR beta sequences and their occurrence across donors. In an earlier analysis of around 540 of the donors, high-throughput TCR beta sequencing was used to judge whether each TCR beta V gene segment behaved as functional or pseudogenic. In a later analysis, previously published TCR beta repertoires from 670 or so donors were re-analyzed and high-resolution HLA genotyping was added so that TCR occurrence patterns could be studied. All discovery cohort repertoires had been generated on a single sequencing platform. General findings and caveats noted by the study authors: When HLA alleles, especially DR and DQ, strongly co-occurred, TCR associations were difficult to assign to individual alleles. In a later analysis, HLA-associated TCR beta chains were found to be more clonally expanded and to have lower generation probabilities than equally common non-associated chains. A later genetic analysis reported fewer N-insertions in productive TCRs among donors in an Asian-associated ancestry cluster than the roughly 690-donor mean. Most CMV-associated TCR beta chains appeared to be HLA-restricted in a later analysis, and the HLA associations seemed to be driven largely by CMV exposure. The study listed 150 to 200 TCR beta chains as associated with cytomegalovirus. Three of the identified cytomegalovirus-associated TCR beta chains were confirmed in vitro to be specific for cytomegalovirus antigens. A later analysis reported that several top co-occurrence clusters appeared linked to parvovirus B19, influenza, CMV and Epstein-Barr virus. In a later genetic analysis, a missense DCLRE1C variant was associated with V-gene and J-gene trimming of TCR beta chains, and the association was replicated in an independent cohort. Most TCR sequences were observed very rarely across donors, whereas some public TCRs were present in many individuals. In this cohort, only TCR beta chains were sequenced, and detectable features were limited by the absence of alpha or paired-chain data. An earlier analysis of 587 of the donors showed that most TCR beta V segments appeared in productive rearrangements either about 87% or about 30% of the time, which broadly matched IMGT annotations. The earlier analysis of some 540 of the donors excluded 15 to 20 rarely observed V segments, including chromosome 9 orphons, because counts were too low. The authors suggested that the approach could potentially be extended to other disease states and immunological phenotypes. Roughly uniform sequencing depth across donors was assumed in presence/absence analyses, although this assumption may not hold. A further reported finding was that TCR beta sequences accurately predicted the HLA-A and HLA-B alleles for most subjects in the first cohort. The sequencing pipeline was judged likely to have produced a cluster of highly shared sequence variants as a technical artifact. In both the original and validation cohorts, the classifier was reported to diagnose cytomegalovirus status with high specificity and sensitivity. CMV serostatus was the only immune exposure information available for the cohort. A later analysis found that TCR association rates varied across HLA loci, with DRB1 alleles showing the most associated TCRs and HLA-C alleles the fewest. Because the 87-base-pair reads could not distinguish some IMGT-functional V segments, including TRBV6-2 and TRBV6-3, those segments were excluded. Specific HLA alleles were associated with 15,000 to 20,000 TCR beta sequences at a false discovery rate of 0.05 in a later analysis. Linkage disequilibrium might explain the correlated functional status among segregating V segments, but an unknown experimental factor could not be ruled out. Because HLA typing was unavailable for some donors at each locus, only the typed subset was used in association tests.

The library was prepared using the immunoSEQ multiplex PCR assay. For the multiplex PCR, a mixture combining 60 forward primers for TCR Vbeta segments and 13 reverse primers for TCR Jbeta segments was used. A multiplex PCR assay on genomic DNA amplified the CDR3 region of rearranged TCR beta genes. On the Illumina HiSeq System, the amplified TCR beta libraries were sequenced as 87-base-pair reads. The authors processed their data as follows. In a later analysis, tens of millions of unique TCR beta chains were counted across the approximately 640 repertoires, and some 10 million of these chains were shared by at least two donors. Raw reads were error-corrected and collapsed into unique sequences by a nearest-neighbor algorithm in which closely related sequences were merged to remove PCR and sequencing errors. V, D and J gene segments were assigned by aligning CDR3 sequences to IMGT reference sequences. For a sequence to be retained, a match of at least six nucleotides was required to both a V gene segment and a J gene segment. A rearrangement was called productive if the CDR3 had no stop codons and remained in frame with V and J, and every other rearrangement was called non-productive. CDR3 was defined according to IMGT convention as the region running from the second conserved V-encoded cysteine to the conserved J-encoded phenylalanine. Sequences without an unambiguous match to a single V gene segment were excluded from the earlier analysis of over 500 of the donors. An earlier analysis of 450 to 650 of the donors called V segments functional above 56.7% productive rearrangements and segregating when the between-donor standard deviation exceeded 5%. To diagnose cytomegalovirus status from the catalog of TCR beta chain sequences, a statistical classification framework was built. A later analysis assigned V and J genes by comparing TCR nucleotide sequences with IMGT/GENE-DB human TR gene sequences. The TCRdist pipeline was used in a later analysis to assign CDR3 sequences and most-parsimonious VDJ recombination scenarios. In a later analysis, each TCR beta chain was defined by its CDR3 amino acid sequence together with its V-gene family, and reads lacking a unique V-gene family were excluded. A later analysis removed 550 to 650 highly shared, low-generation-probability nucleotide sequences to deal with suspected cross-contamination and a sequencing artifact. A later analysis calculated a clonal expansion index for each public chain from normalized within-repertoire ranks of inferred template counts. Generation probabilities in a later analysis came from a VDJ recombination model fitted to out-of-frame rearrangements, and those results were checked against IGoR. In a later analysis, hypergeometric tests were used to score TCR-TCR, TCR-HLA and TCR-CMV co-occurrence, with a repertoire-size bias correction applied to TCR pairs. In a later analysis, false discovery rates were estimated by permuting HLA or CMV assignments 20 times. A later analysis grouped co-occurring TCRs with DBSCAN, adding TCRdist sequence similarity when clustering within HLA-allele-positive subsets. For co-occurrence clustering, repertoires with fewer than 30,000 or more than 120,000 public chains were excluded, along with roughly 5 repertoires with anomalous nucleotide sharing. Not all clones reach the TCRdb copy of this immuneACCESS table, which keeps in-frame sequences only. Checked studies attribute under half of the gap to unresolved V genes and leave the rest unexplained. The V and J calls and clone size come from that table; D and trimming were worked out from the DNA. Here the sample has about 190,000 clones; about four fifths occur a single time. The biggest ten clones account for roughly 1.5% of the sample.

The cohort consisted of fewer than 700 healthy bone marrow donors. All cohort members were sampled while nominally healthy, although unrecorded immune exposures were likely present. The donor tested CMV seronegative and was one of the 352 seronegative cohort members. A peripheral blood sample was collected from each donor, and TCR beta sequencing was performed on peripheral blood mononuclear cells. Genomic DNA was extracted from the blood cell samples with the Qiagen DNeasy Blood Extraction Kit. CDR1 and CDR2 are read off the germline V gene (reference sequence) as SGHNT and YYREEE. Between the V and J ends, shortened by 4 bases and 0 bases respectively, the junction contains 7 bases. The CDR3 starts with the cysteine, ends with the phenylalanine, and has 13 residues. Here the CDR3 DNA is all that survives: 39 bases in frame from base 1.

The sequenced sample consisted of PBMCs. The TCR sequence derives from a woman aged 50 to 65 in good health and CMV-seronegative. The V and J segments used are TRBV5-4 and TRBJ1-1, with the D gene too uncertain to name. The CDR3 reads CASSGSLNTEAFF. The DNA sequence is as follows: TGTGCCAGCAGCGGGAGTCTGAACACTGAAGCTTTCTTT.